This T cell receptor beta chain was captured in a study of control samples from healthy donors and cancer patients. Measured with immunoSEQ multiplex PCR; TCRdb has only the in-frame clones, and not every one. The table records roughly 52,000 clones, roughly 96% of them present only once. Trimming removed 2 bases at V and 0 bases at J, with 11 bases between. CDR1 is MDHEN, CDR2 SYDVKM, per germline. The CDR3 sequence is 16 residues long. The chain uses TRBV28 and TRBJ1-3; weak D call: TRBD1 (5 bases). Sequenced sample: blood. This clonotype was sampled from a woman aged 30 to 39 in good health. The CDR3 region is CASSLAGRASGNTIYF. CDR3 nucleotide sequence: TGTGCCAGCAGTTTAGCAGGGAGGGCCTCTGGAAACACCATATATTTT.